This T cell receptor (beta chain) was profiled in a study of T cell changes during pregnancy in multiple sclerosis. The data were produced by immunoSEQ multiplex PCR, yet TCRdb's version contains in-frame clones alone and is incomplete. The sample comprises 70,000 to 95,000 clones, just over 90% of which are singletons, and around 2.6% rests with the top ten. V was cut by 2 bases and J by 10 bases, with 9 bases left in between. CDR1 and CDR2 from the germline V gene are SGHTA and FQGTGA. There are 12 residues in the CDR3. The chain is built from TRBV7-3 and TRBJ2-1, with D tentatively TRBD2 (6 bases). The origin of this receptor is a female donor in good health, enrolled as a control in a pregnancy study. Source: peripheral blood, taken after pregnancy. CDR3 loop: CASSLEGREQFF. The DNA of the CDR3 is TGTGCCAGCAGCTTAGAGGGGAGGGAGCAGTTCTTC. Drawing the rest from reference TRBV7-3 and TRBJ2-1, the complete variable domain is GAGVSQTPSNKVTEKGKYVELRCDPISGHTALYWYRQSLGQGPEFLIYFQGTGAADDSGLPNDRFFAVRPEGSVSTLKIQRTERGDSAVYLCASSLEGREQFFGPGTRLTVL.